These 13 T cell receptor beta chains were sequenced from one sample in a study of T cell responses to AZD1222 COVID-19 vaccine (dated by TCRdb to 2020 to 2023). Sample time point, as interpreted from the label and publication: baseline before first vaccination. The library was obtained by the immunoSEQ multiplex PCR assay. TCRdb provides this immuneACCESS table in a form limited to in-frame rearrangements. Some clones are lacking; in checked studies, under half of them reflect an unresolved V gene, and why the rest are absent is not known. The sample data list 90,000 to 130,000 clones, and nearly 90% of these were observed just once. Around 3% of the sample goes to the ten largest clones. The sequenced sample was peripheral blood, obtained on day 0 of AZD1222 vaccination. The receptors originated from an adult in good health.

This rearrangement joins TRBV10-2 to TRBJ1-4; unclear D gene. CDR1 is WSHSY, CDR2 SAAADI, per germline. The CDR3 has 14 residues. Trimming stripped 4 bases from V and 8 bases from J, with 14 bases between. The CDR3 sequence: CASSVGVRGEKLFF. In DNA, the CDR3 is TGCGCCAGCAGTGTTGGGGTCCGAGGCGAAAAACTGTTTTTT.

This chain uses TRBV18 with TRBJ1-2; TRBD1 matches at 11 bases. The CDR3 runs 18 residues. The germline V gene encodes CDR1 KGHSH and CDR2 LQKENI. With V trimmed by 3 bases and J by 1 base, 10 bases remained unmatched. CDR3 sequence (DNA): TGTGCCAGCTCACCCCTAGGACAGGGGGCGATTGATAACTATGGCTACACCTTC. As protein: CASSPLGQGAIDNYGYTF.

J is TRBJ1-1 and V is TRBV28; tentatively, D is TRBD1 (5 bases). Germline-derived CDR1 and CDR2 are MDHEN and SYDVKM. The CDR3 has 12 amino acids. The V end was cut by 6 bases, the J end by 4 bases, with 9 bases between. CDR3 sequence reads: CASRQGFTEAFF. The CDR3 region has the DNA TGTGCCAGCAGGCAGGGTTTCACTGAAGCTTTCTTT.

The chain combines TRBV5-1 with TRBJ1-2, with 9 nucleotides matching TRBD1. V lost 0 bases and J lost 1; bases outside the gene matches: 7. The CDR3 contains 17 residues. Per the germline V gene, CDR1 is SGHRS and CDR2 is YFSETQ. The DNA of the CDR3 is TGCGCCAGCAGCTTGGAGGGACAGGGAAGAGTTAACTATGGCTACACCTTC. Its protein product is CASSLEGQGRVNYGYTF.

J is TRBJ1-5 and V is TRBV27; D is possibly TRBD1 (5 bases). Trimming left V 6 bases short and J 0 bases short, with 9 bases between. This CDR3 contains 14 residues. CDR1 is MNHEY, CDR2 SMNVEV, per germline (reference sequence). The CDR3 DNA reads as TGTGCCAGCAGCGACAGTTATAGCAATCAGCCCCAGCATTTT. Translated, it gives CASSDSYSNQPQHF.

The chain combines TRBV16 with TRBJ1-5, with 9 bases lining up with TRBD1. There are 14 residues in the CDR3. Germline V gene data show CDR1 as KGHSY and CDR2 as FQNENV. V trimming: 3 bases; J trimming: 9 bases; junction bases outside the gene matches: 6. CDR3 in amino acids: CASSHRQGESPQHF. For the CDR3, the DNA is TGTGCCAGCAGCCATAGACAGGGGGAGTCGCCCCAGCATTTT.

This chain uses TRBV7-8 with TRBJ1-5; D might be TRBD1 (6 bases). Germline CDR1 SGHVS, CDR2 FQNEAQ. The CDR3 spans 13 residues. With 5 bases removed from V and 6 bases from J, the gap between germline ends came to 11 bases. CDR3 amino acids: CASSTLTGQPQHF. CDR3 nucleotide sequence: TGTGCCAGCAGCACCTTGACAGGTCAGCCCCAGCATTTT.

V is TRBV6-7 and J is TRBJ1-2; maybe TRBD1 (5 bases). TRBV6-7 is flagged as an ORF with uncertain function. Trimming took off 11 bases at V and 10 bases at J, with 29 bases between the two ends. CDR3 length equals 15 residues. CDR3 nucleotide sequence: TGTGCCTACCCAAGGGGAGAATTTTTTTTGAATGACTACACCTTC. Its translation: CAYPRGEFFLNDYTF.

The J gene is TRBJ1-5, the V gene TRBV7-2; D not certain. The ends were cut back, 5 bases at V and 5 bases at J, with 10 bases in the middle. Looked up from germline, CDR1 is SGHTA and CDR2 is FQGNSA. The CDR3 has 13 residues. The CDR3 coding sequence is TGTGCCAGCAGCCTATGGCGCGATCAGCCCCAGCATTTT. This encodes CASSLWRDQPQHF. The full variable domain, rest sourced from reference TRBV7-2 and TRBJ1-5, is GAGVSQSPSNKVTEKGKDVELRCDPISGHTALYWYRQSLGQGLEFLIYFQGNSAPDKSGLPSDRFSAERTGGSVSTLTIQRTQQEDSAVYLCASSLWRDQPQHFGDGTRLSIL.

This clone was observed a few times. The rearrangement links TRBV2 to TRBJ1-2; D unresolved. V was pared by 7 bases and J by 0 bases, with 24 bases between. Germline CDR1 SNHLY, CDR2 FYNNEI. The CDR3 has 18 residues. The CDR3 is CASTLGAHLTPTNYGYTF. In nucleotides, the CDR3 is TGTGCCAGCACCCTTGGTGCTCACCTCACTCCTACTAACTATGGCTACACCTTC.

The rearrangement links TRBV5-1 to TRBJ1-3, with TRBD1 identical over 9 bases. CDR3 length: 15 residues. CDR1 SGHRS and CDR2 YFSETQ come from the germline V gene. V lost 0 bases and J lost 2; bases outside the gene matches: 0. CDR3 sequence (DNA): TGCGCCAGCAGCTTGGACAGGGGGCCTGGAAACACCATATATTTT. Translation gives CASSLDRGPGNTIYF. The variable domain in full, with the rest retrieved from reference TRBV5-1 and TRBJ1-3, is KAGVTQTPRYLIKTRGQQVTLSCSPISGHRSVSWYQQTPGQGLQFLFEYFSETQRNKGNFPGRFSGRQFSNSRSEMNVSTLELGDSALYLCASSLDRGPGNTIYFGEGSWLTVV.

This clone was counted a single time. V and J are TRBV14 and TRBJ1-2, with D hard to call. This CDR3 has 13 residues. V was shortened by 4 bases and J by 6 bases, with 12 bases between the two germline ends. Germline V gene data show CDR1 as SGHDN and CDR2 as FVKESK. CDR3 loop: CASSPSWGDGYTF. Here the CDR3 DNA reads TGTGCCAGCAGCCCAAGCTGGGGAGATGGCTACACCTTC.

This clone was seen more than once but under ten times. The J gene is TRBJ2-1, the V gene TRBV7-8, with TRBD1 identical over 7 bases. J was trimmed by 3 bases and V by 5 bases; bases with no gene match: 4. This CDR3 comprises 14 residues. Per the germline V gene, CDR1 is SGHVS and CDR2 is FQNEAQ. This CDR3 is CASSGGQFYNEQFF. CDR3 in DNA: TGTGCCAGCAGCGGGGGACAGTTCTACAATGAGCAGTTCTTC. Together with reference TRBV7-8 and TRBJ2-1, the CDR3 gives the full variable domain: GAGVSQSPRYKVAKRGQDVALRCDPISGHVSLFWYQQALGQGPEFLTYFQNEAQLDKSGLPSDRFFAERPEGSVSTLKIQRTQQEDSAVYLCASSGGQFYNEQFFGPGTRLTVL.